The TCR beta chain under discussion was sequenced for a study of blood T cell repertoires in COVID-19. The overall study: Whether acute or convalescent, the COVID-19 samples came from the United States, Italy and Spain. Nucleic acid was either cDNA or gDNA, and it came from T cells, B-cell-depleted T cells, or PBMCs.

This CDR3 contains 16 residues. V shed 0 bases and J 8 bases; nucleotides not matched to a gene: 9. Germline values: CDR1 MGHRA, CDR2 YSYEKL. Source study methods: How many nucleated cells were present was estimated from reference gene primer amplification. Some clones are missing from TCRdb's copy, which holds only in-frame ones; the method was immunoSEQ multiplex PCR. V, J and clone size reflect that table, while D and trimming were determined from the DNA. The data contain 150,000 to 190,000 clones, about 81% of them seen just once; the ten biggest clones take up more than 5.5%. Participants were aged about 18 to 100 years from approximately 24 US areas.

The V gene is TRBV4-1, the J gene TRBJ1-5; 8 bases agree with TRBD1. Sample: PBMCs or T cells enriched from blood (not recorded which). The receptor was isolated from a man aged 50-60 years who had recovered from COVID-19. The CDR3 sequence: CASSQDFGQGNKPQHF. The CDR3 DNA reads as TGCGCCAGCAGCCAAGATTTTGGACAGGGTAATAAGCCCCAGCATTTT.